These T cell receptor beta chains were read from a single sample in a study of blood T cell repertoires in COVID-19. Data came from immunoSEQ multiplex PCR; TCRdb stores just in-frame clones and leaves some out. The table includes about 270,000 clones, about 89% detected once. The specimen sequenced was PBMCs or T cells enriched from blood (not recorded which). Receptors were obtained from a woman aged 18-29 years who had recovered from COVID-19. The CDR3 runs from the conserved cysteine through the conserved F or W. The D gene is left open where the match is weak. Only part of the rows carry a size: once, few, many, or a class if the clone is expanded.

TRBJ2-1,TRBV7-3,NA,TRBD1,TGTGCCAGCAGACTGACAGGGAGCTCCTACAATGAGCAGTTCTTC,CASRLTGSSYNEQFF
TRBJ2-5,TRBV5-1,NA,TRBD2,TGCGCCAGCAGCTGGGAAGGACTAGCGGTTCTAGGGACCCAGTACTTC,CASSWEGLAVLGTQYF
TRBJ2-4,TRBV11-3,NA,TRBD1,TGTGCCAGCAGCTCCCGCCCGGGACAGCCTAGCCGGGGCATTCAGTACTTC,CASSSRPGQPSRGIQYF
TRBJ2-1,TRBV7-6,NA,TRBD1,TGTGCCAGCAGCTTGGAACGACAGGGGTCCTACAATGAGCAGTTCTTC,CASSLERQGSYNEQFF
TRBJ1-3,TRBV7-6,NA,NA,TGTGCCAGCAGCGAACAGGGCCTCTCTGGAAACACCATATATTTT,CASSEQGLSGNTIYF
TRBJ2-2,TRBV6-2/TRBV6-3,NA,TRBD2,TGTGCCAGCAGCCAGTCCCTTTTTCCCAGCGGGGGGACCGTGGGGACCGGGGAGCTGTTTTTT,CASSQSLFPSGGTVGTGELFF
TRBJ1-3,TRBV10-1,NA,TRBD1,TGCGCCAGCAGTGAGTCGATCCAGGGGGCTGGTGGAAACACCATATATTTT,CASSESIQGAGGNTIYF
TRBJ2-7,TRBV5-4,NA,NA,TGTGCCAGCAGAGGAGCCAGGGATCCCCCCCGGCCTTACGAGCAGTACTTC,CASRGARDPPRPYEQYF
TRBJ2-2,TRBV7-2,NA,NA,TGTGCCAGCAGCTTAGGAGAGAACACCGGGGAGCTGTTTTTT,CASSLGENTGELFF
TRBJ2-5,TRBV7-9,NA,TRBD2,TGTGCCAGCAGCTTAGTGGGGACTAGCGGGGATCAAGAGACCCAGTACTTC,CASSLVGTSGDQETQYF
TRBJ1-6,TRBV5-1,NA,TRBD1,TGCGCCAGCAGCATTACCTCCGGGACAGGGAGAGATTCACCCCTCCACTTT,CASSITSGTGRDSPLHF
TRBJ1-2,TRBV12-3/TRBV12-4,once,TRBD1,TGTGCCAGCAGCCGACAGGGGCTCTATGGCTACACCTTC,CASSRQGLYGYTF
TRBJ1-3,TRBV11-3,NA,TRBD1,TGTGCCAGCAGCGCCCGGGACAGGGAGTCTGGAAACACCATATATTTT,CASSARDRESGNTIYF
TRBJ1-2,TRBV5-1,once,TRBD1,TGCGCCAGCAGGCTCCCGGGACAGGGTGACTATGGCTACACCTTC,CASRLPGQGDYGYTF
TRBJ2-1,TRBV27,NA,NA,TGTGCCAGCAGTTTATCGGAGGGGAATGAGCAGTTCTTC,CASSLSEGNEQFF
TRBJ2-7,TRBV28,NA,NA,TGTGCCAGCAGTTCCCCTTTTAGCGGCTACGAGCAGTACTTC,CASSSPFSGYEQYF
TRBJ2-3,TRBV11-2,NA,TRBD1,TGTGCCAGCAGCTTAGCCGGGACAGGGGTAGAAACAGATACGCAGTATTTT,CASSLAGTGVETDTQYF
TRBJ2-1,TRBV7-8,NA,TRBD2,TGTGCCAGCAGCTCTAGACTAGCGGGAGTGGTAGAGCAGTTCTTC,CASSSRLAGVVEQFF
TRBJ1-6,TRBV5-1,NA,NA,TGCGCCAGCAGCGTCCAGGGCCTTGGGGCCCTCCACTTT,CASSVQGLGALHF
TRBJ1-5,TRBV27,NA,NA,TGTGCCAGCAGTTTAGGGGGGGCCGGCAATCAGCCCCAGCATTTT,CASSLGGAGNQPQHF
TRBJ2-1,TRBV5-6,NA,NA,TGTGCCAGCACTGACGAGGGGGGGCGCGATGAGCAGTTCTTC,CASTDEGGRDEQFF